This T cell receptor beta chain derives from a study of shared clonotypes between healthy human individuals. Adult Caucasians living in Nashville, Tennessee made up all of the donors. This CDR3 comprises 17 residues. Germline CDR1 and CDR2: SGHVS and FQNEAQ. The V gene end was trimmed by 5 bases and the J gene end by 1 base; junction bases not matched to a gene: 14. Investigators spread the genomic DNA of each subset evenly over several immunoSEQ plates. This table comes from immunoSEQ multiplex PCR, and its TCRdb copy is limited to in-frame clones, with some not included. The sample shows about half a million clones, roughly 78% of them seen only once.

The origin of this receptor is a woman in her forties in good health. Some clones in this sample may be carry-over from other donors' samples. Sequencing was done on a sample of PBMCs. This chain connects TRBV7-8 to TRBJ2-7; 7 bases are shared with TRBD1. The CDR3 spells CASSHPGQSKLSYEQYF. CDR3 nucleotide sequence: TGTGCCAGCAGCCACCCGGGACAGTCCAAGCTTTCCTACGAGCAGTACTTC.